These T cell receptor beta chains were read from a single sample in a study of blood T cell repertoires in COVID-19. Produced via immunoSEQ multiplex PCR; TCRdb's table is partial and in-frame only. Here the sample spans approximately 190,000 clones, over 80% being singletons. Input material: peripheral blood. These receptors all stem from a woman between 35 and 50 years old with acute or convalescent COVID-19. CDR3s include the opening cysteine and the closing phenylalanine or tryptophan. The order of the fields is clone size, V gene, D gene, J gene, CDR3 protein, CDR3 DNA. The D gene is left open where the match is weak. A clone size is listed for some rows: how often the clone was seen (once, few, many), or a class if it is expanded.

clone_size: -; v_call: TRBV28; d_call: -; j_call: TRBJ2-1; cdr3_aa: CASSLGAQGKDEQFF; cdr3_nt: TGTGCCAGCAGTTTGGGGGCCCAGGGGAAAGATGAGCAGTTCTTC
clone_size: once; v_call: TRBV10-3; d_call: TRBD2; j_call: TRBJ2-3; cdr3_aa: CATRTSGANTDTQYF; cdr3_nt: TGTGCCACAAGAACTAGCGGGGCCAACACAGATACGCAGTATTTT
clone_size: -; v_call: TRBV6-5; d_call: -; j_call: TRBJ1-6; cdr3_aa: CASSYLVAFSPLHF; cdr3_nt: TGTGCCAGCAGTTACTTGGTGGCTTTTTCACCCCTCCACTTT
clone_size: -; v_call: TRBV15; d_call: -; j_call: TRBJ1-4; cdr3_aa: CATSRVLGAPNEKLFF; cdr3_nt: TGTGCCACCAGCAGGGTCTTAGGGGCCCCTAATGAAAAACTGTTTTTT
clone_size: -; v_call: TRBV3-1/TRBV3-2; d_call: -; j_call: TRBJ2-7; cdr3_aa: CASSQDETRSYEQYF; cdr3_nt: TGTGCCAGCAGCCAAGATGAGACTAGATCCTACGAGCAGTACTTC
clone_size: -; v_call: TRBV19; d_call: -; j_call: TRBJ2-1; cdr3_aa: CASSIFLLAGNEQFF; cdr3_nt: TGTGCCAGTAGTATTTTCCTGCTAGCCGGCAATGAGCAGTTCTTC
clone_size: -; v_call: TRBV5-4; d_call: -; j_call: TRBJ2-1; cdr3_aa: CASSLGGGVVNEQFF; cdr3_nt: TGTGCCAGCAGCTTGGGAGGGGGGGTGGTTAATGAGCAGTTCTTC
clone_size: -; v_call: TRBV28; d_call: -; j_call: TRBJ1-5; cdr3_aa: CASIAGGGTQPQHF; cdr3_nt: TGTGCCAGCATCGCGGGAGGGGGGACTCAGCCCCAGCATTTT
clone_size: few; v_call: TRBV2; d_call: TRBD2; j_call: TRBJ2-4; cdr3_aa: CASSVGLAGRGAKNIQYF; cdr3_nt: TGTGCCAGCAGTGTAGGGCTAGCGGGGAGGGGGGCCAAAAACATTCAGTACTTC
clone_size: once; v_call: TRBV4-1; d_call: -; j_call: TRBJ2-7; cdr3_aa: CASSQRSGPSSYEQYF; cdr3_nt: TGCGCCAGCAGCCAAAGGAGCGGGCCCAGCTCCTACGAGCAGTACTTC
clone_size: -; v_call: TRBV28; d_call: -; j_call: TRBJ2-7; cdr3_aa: CASSLGASEQYF; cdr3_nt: TGTGCCAGCAGTTTGGGGGCGAGCGAGCAGTACTTC
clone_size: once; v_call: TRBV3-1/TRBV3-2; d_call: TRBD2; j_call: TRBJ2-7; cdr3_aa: CASSNDGGRAEQYF; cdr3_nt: TGTGCCAGCAGCAATGACGGGGGGAGGGCGGAGCAGTACTTC
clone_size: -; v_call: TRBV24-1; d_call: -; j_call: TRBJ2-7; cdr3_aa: CATSDTGTTSLYEQYF; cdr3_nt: TGTGCCACCAGTGATACCGGGACAACTTCATTATACGAGCAGTACTTC
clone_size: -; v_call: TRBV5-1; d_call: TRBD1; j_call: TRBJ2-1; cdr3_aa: CASSLGQGYNEQFF; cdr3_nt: TGCGCCAGCAGCTTGGGACAGGGCTACAATGAGCAGTTCTTC
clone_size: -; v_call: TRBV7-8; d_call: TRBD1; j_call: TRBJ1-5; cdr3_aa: CASSKDRVPQPQHF; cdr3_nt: TGTGCCAGCAGCAAAGACAGGGTTCCGCAGCCCCAGCATTTT
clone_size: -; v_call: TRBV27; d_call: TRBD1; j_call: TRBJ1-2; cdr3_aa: CASSSLDRGLGGYTF; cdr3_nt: TGTGCCAGCAGTTCCTTGGACAGGGGTCTCGGAGGCTACACCTTC
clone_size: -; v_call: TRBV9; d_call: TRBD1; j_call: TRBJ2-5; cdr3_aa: CASSAYRGPGETQYF; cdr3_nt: TGTGCCAGCAGCGCTTACAGGGGGCCTGGGGAGACCCAGTACTTC
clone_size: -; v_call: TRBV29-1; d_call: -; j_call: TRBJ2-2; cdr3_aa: CSVRPGGPGELFF; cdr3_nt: TGCAGCGTTCGCCCCGGGGGGCCCGGGGAGCTGTTTTTT
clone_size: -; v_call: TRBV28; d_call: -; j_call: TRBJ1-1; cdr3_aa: CASSFWGVDTEAFF; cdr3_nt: TGTGCCAGCAGTTTTTGGGGGGTTGACACTGAAGCTTTCTTT
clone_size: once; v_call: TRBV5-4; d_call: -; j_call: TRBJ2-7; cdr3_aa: CASSLADVRYEQYF; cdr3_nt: TGTGCCAGCAGCTTGGCTGATGTGCGCTACGAGCAGTACTTC
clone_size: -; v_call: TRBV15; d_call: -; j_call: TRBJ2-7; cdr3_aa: CATSRDFVRLGYEQYF; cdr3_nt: TGTGCCACCAGCAGGGATTTCGTGAGACTAGGCTACGAGCAGTACTTC
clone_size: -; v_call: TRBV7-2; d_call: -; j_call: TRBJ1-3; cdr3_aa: CASSPAPGPSGNTIYF; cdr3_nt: TGTGCCAGCAGCCCAGCTCCAGGCCCCTCTGGAAACACCATATATTTT
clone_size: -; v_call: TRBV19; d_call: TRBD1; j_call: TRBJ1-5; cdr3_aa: CASKQGADNQPQHF; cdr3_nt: TGTGCCAGTAAGCAGGGGGCAGACAATCAGCCCCAGCATTTT
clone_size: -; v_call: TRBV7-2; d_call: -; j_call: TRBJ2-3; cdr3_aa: CASSPGTTDTQYF; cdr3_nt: TGTGCCAGCAGCCCAGGAACCACAGATACGCAGTATTTT
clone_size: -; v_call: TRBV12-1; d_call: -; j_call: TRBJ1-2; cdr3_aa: CASRLNYGYTF; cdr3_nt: TGTGCCAGCAGGCTAAACTATGGCTACACCTTC
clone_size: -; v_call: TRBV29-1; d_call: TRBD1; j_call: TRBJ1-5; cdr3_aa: CSVSGTGDQPQHF; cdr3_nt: TGCAGCGTTTCCGGGACAGGGGACCAGCCCCAGCATTTT
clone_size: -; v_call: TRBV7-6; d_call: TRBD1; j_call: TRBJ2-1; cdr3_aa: CASSLAPTGVVNEQFF; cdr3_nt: TGTGCCAGCAGCTTAGCCCCTACAGGGGTGGTAAATGAGCAGTTCTTC
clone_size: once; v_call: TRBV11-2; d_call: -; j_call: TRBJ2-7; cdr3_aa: CASRLRDAWGGVPYEQYF; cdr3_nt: TGTGCCAGCAGACTCAGGGATGCTTGGGGTGGGGTCCCCTACGAGCAGTACTTC
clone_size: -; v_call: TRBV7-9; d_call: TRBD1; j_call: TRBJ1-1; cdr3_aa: CASSLGTGNTEAFF; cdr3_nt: TGTGCCAGCAGCTTAGGGACAGGAAACACTGAAGCTTTCTTT
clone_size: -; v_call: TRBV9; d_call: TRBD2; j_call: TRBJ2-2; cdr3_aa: CASRPGTSGEAGELFF; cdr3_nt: TGTGCCAGCAGACCAGGGACTAGCGGGGAGGCCGGGGAGCTGTTTTTT
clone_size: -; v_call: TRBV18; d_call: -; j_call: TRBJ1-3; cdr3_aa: CASSAMLGGGTIGNTIYF; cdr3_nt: TGTGCCAGCTCAGCCATGTTGGGAGGAGGAACGATCGGAAACACCATATATTTT
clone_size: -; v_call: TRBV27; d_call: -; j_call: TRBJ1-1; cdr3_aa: CASSFTLTGDGEAFF; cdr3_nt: TGTGCCAGCAGTTTTACCCTGACAGGTGATGGTGAAGCTTTCTTT
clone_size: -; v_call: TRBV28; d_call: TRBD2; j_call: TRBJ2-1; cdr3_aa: CASSLRTSGRDEQFF; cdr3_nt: TGTGCCAGCAGTTTGAGGACTAGCGGGAGGGATGAGCAGTTCTTC
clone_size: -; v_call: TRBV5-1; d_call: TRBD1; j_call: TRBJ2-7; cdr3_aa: CASSAGTGGNEQYF; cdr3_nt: TGCGCCAGCAGCGCGGGGACAGGGGGTAACGAGCAGTACTTC
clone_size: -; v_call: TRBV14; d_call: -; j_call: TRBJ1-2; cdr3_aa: CASSLGVGQRFNYGYTF; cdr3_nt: TGTGCCAGCAGCCTAGGGGTAGGACAGAGGTTTAACTATGGCTACACCTTC
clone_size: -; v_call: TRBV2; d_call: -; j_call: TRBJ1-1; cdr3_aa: CASSQRPPGSTEAFF; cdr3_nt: TGTGCCAGCAGTCAAAGACCCCCGGGGAGCACTGAAGCTTTCTTT
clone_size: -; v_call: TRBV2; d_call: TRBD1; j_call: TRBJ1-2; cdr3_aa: CASSEQGARGYTF; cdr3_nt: TGTGCCAGCAGTGAGCAGGGGGCGCGAGGCTACACCTTC
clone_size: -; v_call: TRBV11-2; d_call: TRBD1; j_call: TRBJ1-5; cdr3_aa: CASSYRDRAPWPQHF; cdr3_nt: TGTGCCAGCAGCTACCGGGACAGGGCCCCTTGGCCCCAGCATTTT
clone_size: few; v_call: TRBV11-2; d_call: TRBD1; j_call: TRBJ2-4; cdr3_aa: CASSVVPGQGIAKNIQYF; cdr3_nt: TGTGCCAGCAGCGTGGTCCCGGGACAGGGGATAGCCAAAAACATTCAGTACTTC
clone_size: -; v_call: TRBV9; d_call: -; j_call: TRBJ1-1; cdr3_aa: CASSVATGTEAFF; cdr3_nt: TGTGCCAGCAGCGTAGCTACGGGCACTGAAGCTTTCTTT
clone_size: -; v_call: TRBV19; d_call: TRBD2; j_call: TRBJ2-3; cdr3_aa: CASSILAGGITDTQYF; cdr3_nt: TGTGCCAGTAGTATCCTAGCGGGGGGAATCACAGATACGCAGTATTTT
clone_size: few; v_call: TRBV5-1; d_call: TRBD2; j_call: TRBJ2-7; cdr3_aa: CASSLGDIRGEQYF; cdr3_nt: TGCGCCAGCAGCTTGGGTGACATCCGGGGGGAACAGTACTTC
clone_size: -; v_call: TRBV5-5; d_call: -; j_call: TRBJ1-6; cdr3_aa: CASSLERAAGSPLHF; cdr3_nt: TGTGCCAGCAGCTTGGAGCGGGCGGCGGGTTCACCCCTCCACTTT
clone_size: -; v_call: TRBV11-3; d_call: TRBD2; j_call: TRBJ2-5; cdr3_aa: CASSSGLAVQETQYF; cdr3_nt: TGTGCCAGCAGCTCCGGACTAGCGGTCCAAGAGACCCAGTACTTC
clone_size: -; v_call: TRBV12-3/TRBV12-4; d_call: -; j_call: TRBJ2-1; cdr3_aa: CASRWRVEQFF; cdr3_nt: TGTGCCAGCAGGTGGCGGGTTGAGCAGTTCTTC
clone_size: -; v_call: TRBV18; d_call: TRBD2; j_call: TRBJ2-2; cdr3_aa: CASSPTVVAGPTGELFF; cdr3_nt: TGTGCCAGCTCACCAACCGTAGTAGCGGGGCCCACCGGGGAGCTGTTTTTT
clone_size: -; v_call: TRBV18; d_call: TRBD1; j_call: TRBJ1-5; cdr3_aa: CASSPGTANQPQHF; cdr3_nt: TGTGCCAGCTCACCAGGGACAGCCAATCAGCCCCAGCATTTT
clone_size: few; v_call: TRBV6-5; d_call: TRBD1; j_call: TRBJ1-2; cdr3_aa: CASTRTGFDYGYTF; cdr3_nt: TGTGCCAGCACTAGGACAGGGTTCGACTATGGCTACACCTTC
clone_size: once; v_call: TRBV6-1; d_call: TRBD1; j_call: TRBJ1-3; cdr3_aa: CASSWDRGRNTIYF; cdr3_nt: TGTGCCAGCAGTTGGGACAGGGGGAGAAACACCATATATTTT
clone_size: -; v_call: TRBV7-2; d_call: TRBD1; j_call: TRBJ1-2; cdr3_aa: CASSTRDRAGYTF; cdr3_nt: TGTGCCAGCAGCACCCGGGACAGGGCTGGCTACACCTTC
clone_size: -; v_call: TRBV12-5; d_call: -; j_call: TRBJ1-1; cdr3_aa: CASGPDINTEAFF; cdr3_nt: TGTGCTAGTGGACCCGACATTAACACTGAAGCTTTCTTT
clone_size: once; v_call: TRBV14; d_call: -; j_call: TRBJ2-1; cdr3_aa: CASSQEPPWADYNEQFF; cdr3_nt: TGTGCCAGCAGCCAAGAGCCCCCCTGGGCAGATTACAATGAGCAGTTCTTC
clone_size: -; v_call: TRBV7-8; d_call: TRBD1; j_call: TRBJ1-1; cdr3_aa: CASSLAGTGEAFF; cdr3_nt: TGTGCCAGCAGCTTAGCAGGGACAGGGGAAGCTTTCTTT
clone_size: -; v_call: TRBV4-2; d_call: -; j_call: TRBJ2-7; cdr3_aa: CASSQGSEARFHEQYF; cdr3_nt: TGTGCCAGCAGCCAAGGAAGTGAAGCCCGATTTCACGAGCAGTACTTC
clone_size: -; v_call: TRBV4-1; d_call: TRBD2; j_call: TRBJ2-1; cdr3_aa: CASSQMGTSRNEQFF; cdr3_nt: TGCGCCAGCAGCCAGATGGGGACTAGTAGGAATGAGCAGTTCTTC
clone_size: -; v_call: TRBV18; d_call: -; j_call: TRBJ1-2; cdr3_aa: CASSPPQGGPHGYTF; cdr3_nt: TGTGCCAGCTCACCACCCCAGGGAGGGCCCCATGGCTACACCTTC
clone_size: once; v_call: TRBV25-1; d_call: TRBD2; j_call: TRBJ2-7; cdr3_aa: CASSERWGGEQYF; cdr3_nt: TGTGCCAGCAGTGAACGGTGGGGGGGCGAGCAGTACTTC